The sample holds a few counts of the clone carrying this T cell receptor (beta chain). As yet, its antigen is unknown. The germline V gene encodes CDR1 KGHDR and CDR2 SFDVKD. The V gene lost 2 bases and the J gene lost 2 bases, with 10 bases spanning the gap. The CDR3 spans 15 residues. The data derive from a study of CD8 T cells in ankylosing spondylitis. Study-wide results and limits: Enrichment of disease-linked clones was reportedly significant in matched ankylosing spondylitis synovial fluid. Seemingly distinctive of ankylosing spondylitis blood was a TCR beta motif formed by eight highly homologous variants.

Quantitative 5'-RACE with molecular barcodes produced the TCR beta libraries. TCRdb reprocessed the 5' RACE reads with MiXCR, giving one entry per CDR3 protein. This sample has approximately 300,000 distinct CDR3 sequences, with under 25% found just once. The clonotype was recovered from a female donor with ankylosing spondylitis or in good health (not recorded which). V gene TRBV24-1 combines with J gene TRBJ2-3; unclear D gene. What was sequenced was blood, either unsorted or a sorted T cell fraction (not recorded which). CDR3 residues: CATSDSSTDTDTQYF. CDR3 coding DNA: TGTGCCACCAGTGATTCGTCAACAGACACAGATACGCAGTATTTT.